Described below is a single T cell receptor beta chain sequence and its context. Its specific antigen is unknown. Qualities for individual bases were not recorded, and no much larger clone is one base off. The immunoSEQ Assay, a bias-controlled multiplex PCR, was used to amplify TCRbeta CDR3 regions from genomic DNA. On the study's bioinformatics: The number of nucleated cells in each sample was estimated by amplification of reference gene primers within the assay. To quantify the absolute abundance of each unique TCRbeta CDR3 rearrangement, sequence reads were collapsed and filtered. Productive Simpson clonality was computed per sample as the square root of Simpson's diversity index over productive rearrangements. TCRdb took over this immuneACCESS table, retaining in-frame rearrangements with V and J assigned. Such tables are incomplete; in checked studies, under half of the missing clones stem from an unresolved V gene, and the remainder is unexplained. The V and J calls and clone size are taken from that table; D and trimming were inferred from the DNA. The sample table shows around 80,000 clones, and over 80% are seen once. Together, the top ten hold approximately 8.7% of the sample.

The collaborating institutions used their own protocols to collect whole blood in K2EDTA tubes. Collaborator samples were shipped for TCRbeta analysis as frozen whole blood, isolated PBMCs, or DNA extracted from either sample type. The data were taken from a study of blood T cell repertoires in COVID-19 (dated by TCRdb to 2020 to 2021). For the wider study: Collaborator samples came from the United States, Italy and Spain and covered acute and convalescent phases of COVID-19. The prospective study material was composed of cDNA or gDNA derived from T cells, B-cell-depleted T cells, or PBMCs. Deeply sampled blood TCRbeta repertoires from subjects exposed to, actively infected with, or recovered from COVID-19 were included in the dataset. Where available, HLA class I and class II types were taken from metadata supplied by the sample provider and were not determined by assay-based typing. Samples came from the ongoing ImmuneRACE study (first 160 participants) plus 1,254 subjects from 6 global collaborators. A de-identified subject ID, COVID-19 status, age in years and sex were almost always included in the sample metadata. The repertoires were released in a freely available public database meant as a resource for research on the immune response to SARS-CoV-2. The investigation overall reported the following: The amount of clinical and demographic metadata varied by source and participant and was provided uncurated.

Sequences SGHRS (CDR1) and YFSETQ (CDR2) are obtained from the germline V gene. The CDR3 starts with the cysteine, ends with the phenylalanine, and has 14 residues. The kept DNA is CDR3 alone, 42 bases in frame from the first base. Trimming accounts for 0 bases at V and 2 bases at J, while the number of junction bases matched to no gene is 2. The chain is assembled from TRBV5-1 and TRBJ2-7; 7 central nucleotides agree with TRBD1. Source material: peripheral blood. The receptor comes from a human donor in a cohort sampled during active COVID-19. The base sequence is TGCGCCAGCAGCTTGGGAGACAGGGCCTACGAGCAGTACTTC. It codes for CASSLGDRAYEQYF.